This TCR beta chain was found in a study of CD8 T cells in ankylosing spondylitis. Study findings and constraints: It appeared that ankylosing spondylitis blood was characterized by a TCR beta motif of about eight highly homologous variants. Previously reported in reactive arthritis synovial fluid and blood were some of the motif variants.

Many counts were recorded for this clonotype. As yet, its antigen is unknown. Germline CDR1 is MNHNS and CDR2 is SASEGT. Trimming took 5 bases from V and 3 from J, leaving 10 bases between them. This CDR3 has 13 amino acids. TCRdb fed the 5' RACE reads into MiXCR, producing one record per CDR3 protein. The table includes 500,000 or so distinct CDR3 sequences, about 5.2% detected once. Sequencing was done on a sample of blood, either unsorted or a sorted T cell fraction (not recorded which). The receptor was isolated from a male donor with ankylosing spondylitis. The rearrangement uses TRBV6-1 and TRBJ1-1; no clear D gene. DNA of the CDR3: TGTGCCAGCAGTAAACAAGGAGACACTGAAGCTTTCTTT. This codes for CASSKQGDTEAFF.